This T cell receptor beta chain was captured in a study of PD-L1 blockade in urothelial cancer. About the research overall: Blood analysis occurred 3 weeks (second dose) and 6 weeks after treatment start. Typically, measured as a median, blood samples had 141,255 T cells.

For each patient, 1 to 8 samples were obtained, pretreatment and on-treatment. Synthetic analogs of TCR templates were spiked into every PCR. Produced via immunoSEQ multiplex PCR; TCRdb's table is partial and in-frame only. The sample carries 85,000 to 100,000 clones, 90% recorded once. The CDR3 loop spans 16 amino acids. Germline V CDR1 and CDR2: SGDLS, YYNGEE. With 0 bases clipped from V and 1 base from J, the junction kept 3 bases outside the gene matches. The origin of this receptor is a man in his 60s with urothelial cancer. Specimen: PBMCs, collected around atezolizumab (anti-PD-L1) treatment. This chain links TRBV9 with TRBJ2-2; 7 bases map to TRBD1. The CDR3 loop is CASSVEGARNTGELFF. In nucleotides, the CDR3 is TGTGCCAGCAGCGTAGAGGGGGCGAGGAACACCGGGGAGCTGTTTTTT. Using reference TRBV9 and TRBJ2-2 for the parts outside the CDR3, the full variable domain is DSGVTQTPKHLITATGQRVTLRCSPRSGDLSVYWYQQSLDQGLQFLIQYYNGEERAKGNILERFSAQQFPDLHSELNLSSLELGDSALYFCASSVEGARNTGELFFGEGSRLTVL.